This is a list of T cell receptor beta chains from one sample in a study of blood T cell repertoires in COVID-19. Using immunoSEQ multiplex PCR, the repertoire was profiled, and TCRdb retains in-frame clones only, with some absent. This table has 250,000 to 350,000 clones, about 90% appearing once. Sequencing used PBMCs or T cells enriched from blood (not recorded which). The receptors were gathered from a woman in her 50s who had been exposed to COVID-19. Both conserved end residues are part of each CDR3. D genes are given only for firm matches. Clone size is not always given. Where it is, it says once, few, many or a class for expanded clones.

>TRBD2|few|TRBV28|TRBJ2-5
CASSSRGSGGLQHF
TGTGCCAGCAGTTCAAGGGGTAGCGGGGGGCTTCAACACTTC
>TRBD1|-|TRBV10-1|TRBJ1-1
CASSEPYLRGRDTEAFF
TGCGCCAGCAGTGAGCCTTACCTCAGGGGGCGCGACACTGAAGCTTTCTTT
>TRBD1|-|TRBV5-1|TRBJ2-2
CASSRGQGSTGELFF
TGCGCCAGCAGCAGAGGACAGGGATCCACCGGGGAGCTGTTTTTT
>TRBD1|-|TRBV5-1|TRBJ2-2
CASSLGDRVGTGELFF
TGCGCCAGCAGCTTGGGAGACAGGGTCGGGACCGGGGAGCTGTTTTTT
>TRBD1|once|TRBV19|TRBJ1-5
CAMGTGFNQPQHF
TGTGCCATGGGGACAGGGTTCAATCAGCCCCAGCATTTT
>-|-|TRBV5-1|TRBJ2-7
CASSRDQADATQQYF
TGCGCCAGCAGCCGCGATCAAGCGGACGCGACGCAGCAGTACTTC
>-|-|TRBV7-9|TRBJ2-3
CASSLTADTQYF
TGTGCCAGCAGCTTAACGGCAGATACGCAGTATTTT
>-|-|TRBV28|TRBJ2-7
CASSGVSRDSRGPEQYF
TGTGCCAGCAGTGGGGTGAGCCGGGACTCAAGAGGGCCCGAGCAGTACTTC
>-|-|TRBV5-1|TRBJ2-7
CASSPSTSYEQYF
TGCGCCAGCAGCCCCTCGACTAGCTACGAGCAGTACTTC
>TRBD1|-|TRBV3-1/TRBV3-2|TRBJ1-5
CASSPTGGPNQPQHF
TGTGCCAGCAGCCCGACAGGGGGGCCGAATCAGCCCCAGCATTTT